This T cell receptor (beta chain) came from a study of T cells in localized non-small cell lung cancer. Whole-study results and caveats: Researchers found a median approximately 57 of the top 100 tumor clones in adjacent lung. Uninvolved adjacent lung had more T cell clonality than any other tissue, topping tumor. Elevated circulating T cell density in blood was associated with longer overall survival.

Germline-derived CDR1 and CDR2 are ENHRY and SYGVKD. V shed 0 bases and J shed 4 bases, with 9 bases lying between them. The CDR3 is made up of 14 amino acids. Clones were sequenced by immunoSEQ multiplex PCR, and TCRdb holds only the in-frame ones, with some missing. This sample carries about 11,000 clones, just under 30% of them seen once, and the ten largest clones take 5.2%. Notes on this clone: Its specificity is unknown.

The chain links TRBV10-3 to TRBJ1-2, with unresolved D. The TCR originated in a man aged 40-75 years with stage I lung adenocarcinoma. The sample consisted of lung tumor tissue, taken before any cancer treatment. CDR3 sequence reads: CAISESFEGYGYTF. The CDR3 DNA sequence: TGTGCCATCAGTGAGTCCTTTGAAGGCTATGGCTACACCTTC.